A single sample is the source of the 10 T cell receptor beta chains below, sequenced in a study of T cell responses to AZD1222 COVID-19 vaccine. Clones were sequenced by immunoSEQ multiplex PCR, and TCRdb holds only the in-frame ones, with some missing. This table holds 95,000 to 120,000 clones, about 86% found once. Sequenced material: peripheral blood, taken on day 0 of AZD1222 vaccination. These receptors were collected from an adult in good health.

The CDR3 loop is CASSPPRQSGYTF. For the CDR3, the DNA is TGTGCCAGCAGCCCGCCCAGGCAATCAGGCTACACCTTC. The chain is built from TRBV7-2 and TRBJ1-2, with D uncertain. V gave up 5 bases and J gave up 8 bases, with 15 bases separating them. This CDR3 comprises 13 residues. Germline CDR1 reads SGHTA; CDR2 reads FQGNSA. The variable domain in full, with the rest retrieved from reference TRBV7-2 and TRBJ1-2, is GAGVSQSPSNKVTEKGKDVELRCDPISGHTALYWYRQSLGQGLEFLIYFQGNSAPDKSGLPSDRFSAERTGGSVSTLTIQRTQQEDSAVYLCASSPPRQSGYTFGSGTRLTVV.

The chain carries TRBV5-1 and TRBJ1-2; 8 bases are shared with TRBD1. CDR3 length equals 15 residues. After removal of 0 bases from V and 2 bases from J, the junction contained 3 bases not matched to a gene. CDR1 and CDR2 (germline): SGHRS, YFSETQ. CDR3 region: CASSLAGTGNYGYTF. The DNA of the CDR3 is TGCGCCAGCAGCTTGGCGGGGACAGGCAACTATGGCTACACCTTC.

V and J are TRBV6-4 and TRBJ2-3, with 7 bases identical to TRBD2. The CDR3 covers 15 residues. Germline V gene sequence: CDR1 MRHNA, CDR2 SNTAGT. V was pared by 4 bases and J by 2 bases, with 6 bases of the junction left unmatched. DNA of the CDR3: TGTGCCAGCAGTGTCCAGCGGGGAGACACAGATACGCAGTATTTT. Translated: CASSVQRGDTDTQYF.

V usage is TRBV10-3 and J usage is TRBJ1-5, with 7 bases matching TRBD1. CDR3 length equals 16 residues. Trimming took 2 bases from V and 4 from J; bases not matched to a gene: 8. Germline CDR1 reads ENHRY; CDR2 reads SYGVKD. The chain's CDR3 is CAISEGRRGGNQPQHF. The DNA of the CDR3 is TGTGCCATCAGTGAGGGGCGCAGGGGGGGGAATCAGCCCCAGCATTTT.

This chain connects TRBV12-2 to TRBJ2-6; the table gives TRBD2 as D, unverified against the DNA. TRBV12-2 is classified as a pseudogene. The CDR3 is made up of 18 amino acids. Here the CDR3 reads CASRPQRRVPPGANVLTF. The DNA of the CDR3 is TGTGCAAGTCGCCCGCAAAGGCGGGTACCGCCTGGGGCCAACGTCCTGACTTTC.

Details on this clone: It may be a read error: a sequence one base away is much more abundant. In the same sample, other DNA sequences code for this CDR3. The CDR3 protein is CASSELAGGPQETQYF. The CDR3 bases are TGTGCCAGCAGTGAACTAGCGGGGGGCCCCCAAGAGACCCAGTACTTC. The V gene is TRBV6-1, the J gene TRBJ2-5; 11 positions agree with TRBD2. Germline V gene lookup returns CDR1 MNHNS and CDR2 SASEGT. The CDR3 is made up of 16 amino acids. V lost 2 bases and J lost 1; bases outside the gene matches: 3.

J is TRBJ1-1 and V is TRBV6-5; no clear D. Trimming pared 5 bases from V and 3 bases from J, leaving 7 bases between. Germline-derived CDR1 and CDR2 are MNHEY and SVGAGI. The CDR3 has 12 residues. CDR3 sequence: CASSTGYTEAFF. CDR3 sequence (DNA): TGTGCCAGCAGTACGGGATACACTGAAGCTTTCTTT.

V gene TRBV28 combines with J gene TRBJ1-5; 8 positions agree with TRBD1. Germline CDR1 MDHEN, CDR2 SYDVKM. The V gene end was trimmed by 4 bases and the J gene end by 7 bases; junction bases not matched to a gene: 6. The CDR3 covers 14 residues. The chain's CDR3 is CASSSDRVRQPQHF. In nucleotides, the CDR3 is TGTGCCAGCAGTTCGGACAGGGTTCGCCAGCCCCAGCATTTT.

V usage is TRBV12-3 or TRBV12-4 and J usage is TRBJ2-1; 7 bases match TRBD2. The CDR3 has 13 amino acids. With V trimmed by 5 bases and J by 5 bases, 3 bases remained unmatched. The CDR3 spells CASSPSGHNEQFF. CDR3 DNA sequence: TGTGCCAGCAGTCCTAGCGGCCACAATGAGCAGTTCTTC.

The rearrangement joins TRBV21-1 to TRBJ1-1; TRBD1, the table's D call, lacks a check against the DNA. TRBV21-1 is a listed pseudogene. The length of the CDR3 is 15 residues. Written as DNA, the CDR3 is TGTGCCAGCCCGAGGGGGCGGAGGGTGAACACTGAAGCTTTCTTT. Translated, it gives CASPRGRRVNTEAFF.